This T cell receptor beta chain derives from a study of T cells in localized non-small cell lung cancer. Findings and caveats of the study: Researchers found a median around 50 of the top 100 tumor clones in adjacent lung.

Worth noting for this clone: Antigen specificity is unknown.

Repertoires were generated with immunoSEQ multiplex PCR, while TCRdb's copy carries only in-frame clones and drops some. The table lists around 78,000 clones, more than 75% of them singletons. The CDR3 spans 17 residues. Germline assignment: CDR1 SGHNT and CDR2 YYREEE (reference sequence). Trimming removed 4 bases from V and 6 bases from J; junction bases left unmatched: 13. J is TRBJ2-2 and V is TRBV5-4; 9 nucleotides agree with TRBD1. The clonotype was recovered from a woman between 35 and 70 years old with stage I squamous cell lung carcinoma. Sequences were derived from peripheral blood, sampled before any cancer treatment. This CDR3 reads CASSDPGQGTPAGELFF. In nucleotides, the CDR3 is TGTGCCAGCAGCGATCCGGGACAGGGCACTCCCGCCGGGGAGCTGTTTTTT.